Listed below are T cell receptor beta chains from one sample, sequenced in a study of blood T cell repertoires in COVID-19. TCRdb's copy holds only in-frame clones and misses some; the assay was immunoSEQ multiplex PCR. This table holds about 360,000 clones, approximately 87% found once. The specimen was PBMCs or T cells enriched from blood (not recorded which). The receptors derive from a man aged 30-40 years who had recovered from COVID-19. Both conserved end residues are part of each CDR3. A D gene is named only where the DNA matches it firmly. Clone size, where shown, is once, few, many, or a class for clones that have expanded.

CDR3: CAWSVQWGGVQPQHF
DNA: TGTGCCTGGAGTGTACAGTGGGGGGGGGTTCAGCCCCAGCATTTT
D: -
V: TRBV30
size: -
J: TRBJ1-5

CDR3: CSVTLNDAGIRVTQYF
DNA: TGCAGCGTTACCTTGAATGACGCCGGGATTCGGGTTACGCAGTATTTT
D: -
V: TRBV29-1
size: -
J: TRBJ2-3

CDR3: CASSFRGGYTF
DNA: TGTGCCAGCAGCTTTCGAGGTGGCTACACCTTC
D: -
V: TRBV11-2
size: -
J: TRBJ1-2

CDR3: CAWSRRIINYGYTF
DNA: TGTGCCTGGAGTAGGCGGATTATTAACTATGGCTACACCTTC
D: -
V: TRBV30
size: once
J: TRBJ1-2

CDR3: CASPIGGQVYEQYF
DNA: TGTGCCAGTCCTATTGGGGGACAGGTATACGAGCAGTACTTC
D: TRBD1
V: TRBV19
size: -
J: TRBJ2-7

CDR3: CASSAENTIYF
DNA: TGTGCCAGCAGCGCTGAGAACACCATATATTTT
D: -
V: TRBV7-9
size: -
J: TRBJ1-3

CDR3: CAAPGQSNLKLFF
DNA: TGTGCCGCACCGGGACAGAGCAACCTAAAACTGTTTTTT
D: TRBD1
V: TRBV30
size: -
J: TRBJ1-4

CDR3: CASSQDRGDRGVSPLHF
DNA: TGCGCCAGCAGCCAAGATCGGGGGGACAGGGGGGTTTCACCCCTCCACTTT
D: TRBD1
V: TRBV4-3
size: -
J: TRBJ1-6

CDR3: CASSLEQGPEKLFF
DNA: TGTGCCAGCAGCTTGGAACAGGGCCCTGAAAAACTGTTTTTT
D: -
V: TRBV5-4
size: -
J: TRBJ1-4

CDR3: CASSQSDKRLNYGYTF
DNA: TGTGCCAGCAGCCAATCAGACAAACGGCTGAACTATGGCTACACCTTC
D: -
V: TRBV4-2
size: once
J: TRBJ1-2

CDR3: CASSQQGQPQHF
DNA: TGCGCCAGCAGCCAACAGGGACAGCCCCAGCATTTT
D: -
V: TRBV4-1
size: -
J: TRBJ1-5

CDR3: CASRPGSSGNTIYF
DNA: TGTGCCAGCAGACCAGGTAGCTCTGGAAACACCATATATTTT
D: -
V: TRBV6-5
size: few
J: TRBJ1-3

CDR3: CASRSTGTGNTEAFF
DNA: TGCGCCAGCAGATCGACCGGGACAGGGAACACTGAAGCTTTCTTT
D: TRBD1
V: TRBV5-1
size: -
J: TRBJ1-1

CDR3: CASSTRQKGYGYTF
DNA: TGTGCCAGCAGTACACGACAGAAAGGCTATGGCTACACCTTC
D: -
V: TRBV7-9
size: few
J: TRBJ1-2

CDR3: CASSQPGQIYGYTF
DNA: TGTGCCAGCAGCCAACCGGGACAGATCTATGGCTACACCTTC
D: TRBD1
V: TRBV4-2
size: -
J: TRBJ1-2

CDR3: CATSRVSFFSYNEQFF
DNA: TGTGCCACCAGCAGAGTTTCGTTTTTCTCCTACAATGAGCAGTTCTTC
D: -
V: TRBV15
size: -
J: TRBJ2-1

CDR3: CASRPTGFGGYTF
DNA: TGTGCCAGCAGACCTACAGGGTTTGGAGGCTACACCTTC
D: -
V: TRBV6-5
size: -
J: TRBJ1-2

CDR3: CASSRTGGSADTQYF
DNA: TGTGCCAGCTCTCGAACAGGGGGGTCGGCAGATACGCAGTATTTT
D: TRBD1
V: TRBV18
size: -
J: TRBJ2-3

CDR3: CASTGGTDTQYF
DNA: TGTGCCAGCACCGGGGGCACAGATACGCAGTATTTT
D: -
V: TRBV7-2
size: -
J: TRBJ2-3

CDR3: CASSPYGRTGFGSGANVLTF
DNA: TGTGCCAGTAGCCCCTACGGGAGGACAGGGTTTGGTTCTGGGGCCAACGTCCTGACTTTC
D: -
V: TRBV19
size: -
J: TRBJ2-6

CDR3: CASSQNTGELFF
DNA: TGTGCCAGCAGCCAGAACACCGGGGAGCTGTTTTTT
D: -
V: TRBV6-5
size: -
J: TRBJ2-2